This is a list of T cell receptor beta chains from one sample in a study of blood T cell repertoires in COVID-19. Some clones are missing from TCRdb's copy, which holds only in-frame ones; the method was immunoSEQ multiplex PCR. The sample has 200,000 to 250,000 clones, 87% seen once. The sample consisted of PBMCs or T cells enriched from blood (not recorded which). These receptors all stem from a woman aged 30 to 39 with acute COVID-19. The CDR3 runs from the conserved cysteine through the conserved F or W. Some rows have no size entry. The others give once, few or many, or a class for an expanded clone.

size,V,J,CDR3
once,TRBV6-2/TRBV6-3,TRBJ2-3,CASSYNLRVAGSLDTQYF
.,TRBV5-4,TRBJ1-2,CASSLNWDRGNGYTF
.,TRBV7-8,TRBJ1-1,CASSLVSGNTEAFF
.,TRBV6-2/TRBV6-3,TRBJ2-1,CASSSSAGGEQFF
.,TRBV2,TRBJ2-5,CASSGIQGLGETQYF
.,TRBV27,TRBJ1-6,CASRRKGGTGIDNSPLHF
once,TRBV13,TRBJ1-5,CASSQKDRGGQPQHF
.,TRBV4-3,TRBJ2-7,CASSQRTAGPFTSLYEQYF
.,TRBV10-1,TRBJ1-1,CASSERRTALWGVEAFF
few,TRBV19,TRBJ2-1,CASSISSYNEQFF